This paragraph reports one T cell receptor beta chain. Its antigen is currently unknown. These data originate in a study of T cell responses to AZD1222 COVID-19 vaccine. Overall study results and limits: All repertoire sampling was performed exclusively after the peak T cell response. Two AZD1222 administrations were followed by greater Spike-specific TCR breadth and depth.

CDR1 and CDR2 (germline): SGHTA, FQGNSA. J was trimmed by 7 bases and V by 5 bases; bases with no gene match: 9. This CDR3 has 15 residues. Data came from immunoSEQ multiplex PCR; TCRdb stores just in-frame clones and leaves some out. The table shows roughly 140,000 clones, with 91% occurring only once. Specimen: peripheral blood, collected on day 0 of AZD1222 vaccination. J is TRBJ2-7 and V is TRBV7-2; TRBD2 matches at 12 bases. This sequence was found in an adult in good health. The CDR3 loop reads CASSRYFGLAGEQYF. The DNA of the CDR3 is TGTGCCAGCAGCCGCTATTTCGGACTAGCGGGGGAGCAGTACTTC.